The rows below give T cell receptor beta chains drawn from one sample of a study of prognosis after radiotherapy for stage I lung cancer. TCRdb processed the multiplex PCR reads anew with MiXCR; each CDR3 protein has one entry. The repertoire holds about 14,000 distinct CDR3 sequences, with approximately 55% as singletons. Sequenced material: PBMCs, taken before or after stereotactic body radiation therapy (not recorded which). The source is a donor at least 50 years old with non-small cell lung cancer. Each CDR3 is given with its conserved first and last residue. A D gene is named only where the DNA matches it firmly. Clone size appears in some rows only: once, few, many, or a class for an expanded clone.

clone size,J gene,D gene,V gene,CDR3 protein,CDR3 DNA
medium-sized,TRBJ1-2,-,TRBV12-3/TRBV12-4,CASSRASDYGYTF,TGTGCCAGCAGCCGGGCCTCTGACTATGGCTACACCTTC
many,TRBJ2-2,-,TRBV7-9,CASSYDQGGGGNTGELFF,TGTGCCAGCAGCTACGATCAGGGGGGGGGCGGCAACACCGGGGAGCTGTTTTTT
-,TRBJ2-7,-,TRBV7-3,CASIPGRGDHEQYF,TGTGCCAGCATCCCGGGTAGGGGAGATCACGAGCAGTACTTC
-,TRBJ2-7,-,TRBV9,CASSSRQGRKQYF,TGTGCCAGCAGCTCCCGGCAGGGAAGGAAGCAGTACTTC
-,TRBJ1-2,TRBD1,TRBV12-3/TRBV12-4,CASSLRTGVGYTF,TGTGCCAGCAGTTTAAGGACAGGGGTTGGCTACACCTTC
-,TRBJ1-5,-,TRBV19,CASNTRENQPQHF,TGTGCCAGTAACACCAGGGAGAATCAGCCCCAGCATTTT
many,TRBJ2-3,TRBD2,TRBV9,CASSPGLASSTDTQYF,TGTGCCAGCAGCCCCGGACTAGCGAGTAGCACAGATACGCAGTATTTT
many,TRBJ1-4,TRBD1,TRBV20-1,CSALPTGTNEKLFF,TGCAGTGCCCTCCCGACAGGGACTAATGAAAAACTGTTTTTT
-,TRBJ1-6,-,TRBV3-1,CASSQGPPYSPLHF,TGTGCCAGCAGCCAAGGGCCCCCTTATTCACCCCTCCACTTT
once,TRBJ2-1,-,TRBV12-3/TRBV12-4,CASRKEWEQFF,TGTGCCAGCCGAAAGGAGTGGGAGCAGTTCTTC
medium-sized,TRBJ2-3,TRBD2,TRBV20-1,CSAGTSGEFTDTQYF,TGCAGTGCCGGGACTAGCGGGGAATTCACAGATACGCAGTATTTT
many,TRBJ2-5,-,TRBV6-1,CASSQRDRRQETQYF,TGTGCCAGCAGTCAGCGGGACAGGCGACAAGAGACCCAGTACTTC
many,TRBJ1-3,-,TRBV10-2,CASRADLSSGNTIYF,TGCGCCAGCAGGGCGGACTTATCCTCTGGAAACACCATATATTTT
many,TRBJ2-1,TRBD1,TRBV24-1,CATSDLRDRGGSEQFF,TGTGCCACCAGTGATTTGAGGGACAGGGGAGGAAGCGAGCAGTTCTTC
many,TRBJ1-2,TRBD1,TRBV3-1,CASRAGTGRIYGYTF,TGTGCCAGCAGGGCCGGGACAGGGAGGATCTATGGCTACACCTTC
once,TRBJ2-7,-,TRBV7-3,CASSPQGTRGYEQYF,TGTGCCAGCAGCCCTCAGGGAACTCGGGGCTACGAGCAGTACTTC
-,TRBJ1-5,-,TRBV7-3,CAISIRHRINSDQPQHF,TGTGCCATCAGCATAAGACACAGAATTAATAGCGATCAGCCCCAGCATTTT
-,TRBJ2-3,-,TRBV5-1,CASSLDPPGPTDTQYF,TGCGCCAGCAGCTTGGACCCTCCGGGTCCCACAGATACGCAGTATTTT
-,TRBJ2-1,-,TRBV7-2,CASSLISTARGEQFF,TGTGCCAGCAGCTTAATATCTACCGCTAGGGGGGAGCAGTTCTTC
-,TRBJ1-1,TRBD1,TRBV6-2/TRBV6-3,CASGTDMNTEAFF,TGTGCCAGCGGGACAGACATGAACACTGAAGCTTTCTTT
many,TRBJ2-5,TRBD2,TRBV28,CASSLTSGAGAQYF,TGTGCCAGCAGTTTAACTAGCGGTGCGGGGGCCCAGTACTTC
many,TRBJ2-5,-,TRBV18,CASSPPAGRETQYF,TGTGCCAGCTCACCGCCCGCAGGGAGGGAGACCCAGTACTTC
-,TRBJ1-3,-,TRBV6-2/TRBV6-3,CASSYSFHSGDTIYF,TGTGCCAGCAGTTACTCATTCCACTCTGGAGACACCATATATTTT
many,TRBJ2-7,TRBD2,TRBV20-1,CSARGLEFEQYF,TGCAGTGCTAGGGGACTAGAGTTCGAGCAGTACTTC
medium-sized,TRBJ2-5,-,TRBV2,CASLESIYLTQYF,TGTGCCAGCCTCGAATCAATATACCTGACCCAGTACTTC
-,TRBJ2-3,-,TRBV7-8,CVSTAPGHPPVDTQYF,TGTGTCAGCACCGCCCCGGGACACCCTCCAGTCGATACGCAGTATTTT
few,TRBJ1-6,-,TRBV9,CASSGANSPLHF,TGTGCCAGCAGCGGGGCCAATTCACCCCTCCACTTT
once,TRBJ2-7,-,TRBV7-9,CASTATGPWERYF,TGTGCCAGCACCGCCACCGGGCCATGGGAGCGGTACTTC
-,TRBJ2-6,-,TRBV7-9,CASSLGVSSSGANVLTF,TGTGCCAGCAGCTTAGGTGTCTCCAGCTCTGGGGCCAACGTCCTGACTTTC
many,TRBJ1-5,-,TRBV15,CATSKQGSNQPQHF,TGTGCCACCAGCAAACAGGGTAGCAATCAGCCCCAGCATTTT
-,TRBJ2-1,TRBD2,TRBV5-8,CASSLGRLAGRFQFF,TGTGCCAGCAGCTTGGGAAGACTAGCGGGGCGTTTTCAGTTCTTC
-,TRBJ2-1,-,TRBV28,CTSSPPTGGHYNEQLF,TGTACCAGCAGCCCCCCCACTGGCGGGCATTACAATGAGCAGTTATTC
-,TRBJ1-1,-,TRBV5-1,CASSGGQGTEAFF,TGCGCCAGCAGCGGAGGGCAGGGGACTGAAGCTTTCTTT
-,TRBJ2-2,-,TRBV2,CASSGQETNTGELFF,TGTGCCAGCAGTGGGCAGGAAACGAACACCGGGGAGCTGTTTTTT
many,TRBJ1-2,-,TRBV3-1,CASSQVGGNYGYTF,TGTGCCAGCAGCCAAGTCGGGGGAAACTATGGCTACACCTTC
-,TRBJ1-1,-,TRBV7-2,CASGPYQDEALF,TGTGCCAGCGGCCCCTACCAGGACGAAGCTTTATTT
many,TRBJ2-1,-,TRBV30,CAWSVRQGRDNEQFF,TGTGCCTGGAGTGTAAGGCAGGGAAGGGACAATGAGCAGTTCTTC
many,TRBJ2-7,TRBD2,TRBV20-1,CSAMVFASGDYEQYF,TGCAGTGCTATGGTTTTTGCTAGCGGAGACTACGAGCAGTACTTC
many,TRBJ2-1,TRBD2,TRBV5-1,CASSRRTSGDFNEQFF,TGCGCCAGCAGCAGGAGGACTAGCGGGGATTTCAATGAGCAGTTCTTC
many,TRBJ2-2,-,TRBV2,CASSERPAGELFF,TGTGCCAGCAGTGAACGGCCCGCCGGGGAGCTGTTTTTT
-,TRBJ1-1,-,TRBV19,CTSSPGGGLVNTEAFF,TGTACCAGTAGTCCCGGGGGGGGGCTCGTGAACACTGAAGCTTTCTTT
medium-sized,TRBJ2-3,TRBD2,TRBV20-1,CSASGGGGATDTQYF,TGCAGTGCTAGCGGCGGCGGGGGGGCAACAGATACGCAGTATTTT
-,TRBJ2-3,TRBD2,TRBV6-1,CAAGMGSGSRTDTQYF,TGTGCCGCGGGAATGGGTAGCGGGAGTCGTACAGATACGCAGTATTTT
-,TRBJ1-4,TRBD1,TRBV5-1,CASTQNGQGGEELFF,TGCGCCAGCACTCAAAATGGACAGGGTGGTGAAGAACTGTTTTTT
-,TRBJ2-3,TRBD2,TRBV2,CASSERGRGPDTQYF,TGTGCCAGCAGTGAACGCGGGAGGGGCCCAGATACGCAGTATTTT
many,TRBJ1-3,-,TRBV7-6,CASSLSTGYSGNTIYF,TGTGCCAGCAGCTTATCGACAGGTTACTCTGGAAACACCATATATTTT
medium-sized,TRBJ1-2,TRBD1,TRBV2,CASSLDREGYGYTF,TGTGCCAGCAGTCTGGACAGGGAGGGGTATGGCTACACCTTC
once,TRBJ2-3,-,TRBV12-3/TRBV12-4,CASSLLPDTQYF,TGTGCCAGCAGCTTACTTCCCGATACGCAGTATTTT
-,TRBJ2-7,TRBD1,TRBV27,CASSSMQGVMYEQYF,TGTGCCAGCAGTTCCATGCAGGGGGTCATGTACGAGCAGTACTTC
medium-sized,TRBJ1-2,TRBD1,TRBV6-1,CASSYRAGTGDYGYTF,TGTGCCAGCAGTTACAGGGCCGGGACAGGGGATTACGGCTACACCTTC
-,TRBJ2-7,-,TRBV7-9,CDSSFYICSAKGTVSYEQYF,-